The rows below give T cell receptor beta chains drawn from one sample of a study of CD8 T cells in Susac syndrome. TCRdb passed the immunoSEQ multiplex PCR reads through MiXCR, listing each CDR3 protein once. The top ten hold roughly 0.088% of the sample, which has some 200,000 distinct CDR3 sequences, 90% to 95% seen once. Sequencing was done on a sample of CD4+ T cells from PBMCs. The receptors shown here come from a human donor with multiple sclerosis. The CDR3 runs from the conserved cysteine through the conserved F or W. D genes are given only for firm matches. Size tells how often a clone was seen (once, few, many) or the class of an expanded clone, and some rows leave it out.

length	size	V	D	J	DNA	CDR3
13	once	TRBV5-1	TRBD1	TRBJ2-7	TGCGCCAGCGCTCCCGACAGGGGCTACGAGCAGTACTTC	CASAPDRGYEQYF
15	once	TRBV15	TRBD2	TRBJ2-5	TGTGCCACCAGCATCGCACTAGCGGGAGGAGAGACCCAGTACTTC	CATSIALAGGETQYF
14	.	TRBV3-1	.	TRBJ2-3	TGTGCCAGCAGCCCTTCGAATGCGGCAGATACGCAGTATTTT	CASSPSNAADTQYF
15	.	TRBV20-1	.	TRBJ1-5	TGCAGTGCTAGACAGGGTACAGGGTATGCTCAGCCCCAGCATTTT	CSARQGTGYAQPQHF
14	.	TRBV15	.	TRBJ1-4	TGTGCCACCAGCAGAGGACCCAGAGGAGAAAAACTGTTTTTT	CATSRGPRGEKLFF
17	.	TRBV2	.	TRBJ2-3	TGTGCCAGCAGTGGTACGGGGGCAGGCCGTCCCACAGATACGCAGTATTTT	CASSGTGAGRPTDTQYF
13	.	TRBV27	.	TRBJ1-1	TGTGCCAGCAGTTCCCGCGGCGGCACTGAAGCTTTCTTT	CASSSRGGTEAFF
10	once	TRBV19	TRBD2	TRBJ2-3	TGTGCCGCGGGGGTTGCTACGCAGTATTTT	CAAGVATQYF
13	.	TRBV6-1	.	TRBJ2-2	TGTGCCAGCAGTCCCGGGAACACCGGGGAGCTGTTTTTT	CASSPGNTGELFF
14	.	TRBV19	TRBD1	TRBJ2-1	TGTGCCAGTACGACAGGGTCCGTGCTTAATGAGCAGTTCTTC	CASTTGSVLNEQFF
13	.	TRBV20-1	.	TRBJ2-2	TGCAGTGCTAGCGACCCTCCGTCCGGGGAGCTGTTTTTT	CSASDPPSGELFF
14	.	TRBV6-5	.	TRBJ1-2	TGTGCCAGCAGACAGACATTAGCCAACTATGGCTACACCTTC	CASRQTLANYGYTF
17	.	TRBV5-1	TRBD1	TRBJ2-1	TGCGCCAGCAGCTTTCGGGACAGGGCAGCCTATGGAGATGAGCAGTTCTTC	CASSFRDRAAYGDEQFF
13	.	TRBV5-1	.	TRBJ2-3	TGCGCCAGCAGCTTGGCCATGGCGGATACGCAGTATTTT	CASSLAMADTQYF
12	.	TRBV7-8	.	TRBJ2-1	TGTGCCAGCAGCTTGATCTACAATGAGCAGTTCTTC	CASSLIYNEQFF
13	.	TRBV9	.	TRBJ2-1	TGTGCCAGCAGCGTAGACTCCTACAATGAGCAGTTCTTC	CASSVDSYNEQFF
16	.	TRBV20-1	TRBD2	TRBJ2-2	TGCAGTGCTAGCCCAGCGGGGAGAGTTACCACCGGGGAGCTGTTTTTT	CSASPAGRVTTGELFF
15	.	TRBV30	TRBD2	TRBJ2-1	TGTGCCTGGGACCCCTTTAGCGGGAGCTACAATGAGCAGTTCTTC	CAWDPFSGSYNEQFF
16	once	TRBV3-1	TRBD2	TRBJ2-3	TGTGCCAGCAGCCAAGATAGGAGCGGGGGGACAGATACGCAGTATTTT	CASSQDRSGGTDTQYF
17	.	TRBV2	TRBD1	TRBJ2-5	TGTGCCAGCACCGATTTGGGCCTCGACAGGGGGCAAGAGACCCAGTACTTC	CASTDLGLDRGQETQYF
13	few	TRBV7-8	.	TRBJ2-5	TGTGCCAGCAGCTTACAACGTCAAGAGACCCAGTACTTC	CASSLQRQETQYF
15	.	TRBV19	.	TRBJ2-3	TGTGCCAGTACCGCGACAGGACCCAGGGGAGATACGCAGTATTTT	CASTATGPRGDTQYF
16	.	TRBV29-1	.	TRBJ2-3	TGCAGCGTTGAAGATAAGGGTCAGGGCCCCACAGATACGCAGTATTTT	CSVEDKGQGPTDTQYF
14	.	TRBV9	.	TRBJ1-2	TGTGCCAGCGGTAGTGAGCGACAGCACGATGGCTACACCTTC	CASGSERQHDGYTF
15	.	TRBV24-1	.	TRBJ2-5	TGTGCCACCAGTGATACTACAGGGAGTCAAGAGACCCAGTACTTC	CATSDTTGSQETQYF
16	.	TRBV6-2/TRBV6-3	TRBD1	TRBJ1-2	TGTGCCAGCAGGGTGCCGGGACAGGGGACCGGTTATGGCTACACTTTC	CASRVPGQGTGYGYTF
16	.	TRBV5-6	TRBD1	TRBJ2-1	TGTGCCAGCAGCTTACCGGGACAGGGGCTTTGGGATGAGCAGTTCTTC	CASSLPGQGLWDEQFF
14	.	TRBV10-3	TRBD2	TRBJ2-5	TGTGCCATCAGTCCAGCGGGGGGCCAAGAGACCCAGTACTTC	CAISPAGGQETQYF
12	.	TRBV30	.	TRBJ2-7	TGTGCCTGGGGGGGTCTTTACCGCGAGCAGTACTTC	CAWGGLYREQYF
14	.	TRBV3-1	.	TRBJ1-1	TGTGCCAGCAGCCAGTACACAGCAAACACTGAAGCTTTCTTT	CASSQYTANTEAFF
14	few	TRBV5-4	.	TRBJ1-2	TGTGCCAGCAGCTTGGGACAGTCAAACTATGGCTACACCTTC	CASSLGQSNYGYTF
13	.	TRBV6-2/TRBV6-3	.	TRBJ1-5	TGTGCCAGCACCGAATGGTTTAGTCAGCCCCAGCATTTT	CASTEWFSQPQHF
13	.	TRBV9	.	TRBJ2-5	TGTGCCAGCAGCGTAGGAATGAGAGAGACCCAGTACTTC	CASSVGMRETQYF
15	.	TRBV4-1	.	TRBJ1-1	TGCGCCAGCAGCCAAGATCCGGGGTTTAACACTGAAGCTTTCTTT	CASSQDPGFNTEAFF
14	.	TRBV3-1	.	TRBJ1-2	TGTGCCAGCAGCCAAGAGGGAAGGGGTTATGGCTACACCTTC	CASSQEGRGYGYTF
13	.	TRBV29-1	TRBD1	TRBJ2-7	TGCAGCGTTGCTAGGGCAGGGGGCCGCGGGCAGTACTTC	CSVARAGGRGQYF
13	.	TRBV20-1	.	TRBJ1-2	TGCAGTGCTAGTAGGTCGGACAGCTATGGCTACACCTTC	CSASRSDSYGYTF